This T cell receptor (beta chain) came from a study of response to subunit inactivated influenza vaccine. Comment on this clonotype: Its specificity is unknown.

The CDR3 is 19 amino acids. Germline CDR1 and CDR2: ENHRY and SYGVKD. V trimming: 8 bases; J trimming: 1 base; junction bases outside the gene matches: 20. Study results and limitations: It was the authors' suggestion that each seasonal influenza vaccination recruits few new T cells.

TCRdb recomputed calls from the RT-PCR reads with MiXCR, one row per CDR3 protein. In the table there are about 700,000 distinct CDR3 sequences, 14% of which are singletons. This chain joins TRBV10-3 and TRBJ2-5; TRBD1 matches at 9 bases. Sample: PBMCs from blood, taken 14 days before vaccination. This clonotype was sampled from a man aged 50 to 59 who received an inactivated influenza vaccine. CDR3 loop: CAIAPTPGQGRGGQETQYF. The CDR3 DNA is TGTGCCATCGCCCCTACACCGGGACAGGGACGGGGTGGCCAAGAGACCCAGTACTTC.